The TCR beta chain under discussion was sequenced for a study of blood T cell repertoires in COVID-19. Germline lookup yields CDR1 MNHEY and CDR2 SVGAGI. V was pared by 6 bases and J by 12 bases, with 18 bases between. The length of the CDR3 is 14 residues. The protocol was immunoSEQ multiplex PCR, while the TCRdb copy is restricted to in-frame clones and leaves out a portion. This sample has around 230,000 clones, with 80% to 90% found just once. The V call is TRBV6-5, the J call TRBJ1-6; D might be TRBD1 (6 bases). The TCR originated in a man aged 45-65 years with COVID-19, enrolled during active disease. Sample: peripheral blood. The CDR3 DNA follows: TGTGCCAGCAGGGACAGCCTGCTGTTCGTACCCCTCCACTTT. It translates to CASRDSLLFVPLHF.